The 19 T cell receptor beta chains reported below all come from one sample, sequenced in a study of tumor-infiltrating lymphocytes in primary liver carcinoma. Starting material for RNA and DNA co-extraction consisted of roughly 20-34 mg of unsorted bulk tissue. Synthesis of TCR beta cDNA was carried out from approximately 0.55 ug total RNA with a constant-region primer. Slightly modified ARM-PCR served as the procedure for the TCR beta libraries. These libraries came from three rounds of nested multiplex PCR. Both of the initial two PCR rounds ran for roughly 11 cycles and employed TRBV1-TRBV30 forward primers alongside a C-beta reverse primer. From the multiplex PCR reads, TCRdb called clonotypes with MiXCR, one entry per CDR3 protein. The sample consists of some 51,000 distinct CDR3 sequences, 70% to 80% of them appearing once. Sequencing input: liver tumor tissue from sampling region 3. The subset here: tumor region T3, left-lateral pole. These receptors all come from a man aged 40-49 years with primary liver carcinoma and hepatitis B virus infection.

This clonotype appeared a single time. Germline is not matched at one junction end, which may reflect a read error. The chain has TRBV11-3 and TRBJ2-5, with D possibly called TRBD1 or TRBD2 (5 bases each). Germline assignment: CDR1 SGHNT and CDR2 YENEEA. CDR3 length: 13 residues. As DNA, the CDR3 is TGTGGCAGCAGCAGAGGGACCATAGAGACCCAGCACTTC. This codes for CGSSRGTIETQHF. Combining the CDR3 with reference TRBV11-3 and TRBJ2-5 gives the whole variable domain EAGVVQSPRYKIIEKKQPVAFWCNPISGHNTLYWYLQNLGQGPELLIRYENEEAVDDSQLPKDRFSAERLKGVDSTLKIQPAELGDSAVYLCGSSRGTIETQHFGPGTRLLVL.

There are a few counts of this clonotype. The V call is TRBV4-1, the J call TRBJ2-1; 10 nucleotides match TRBD2. The CDR3 length is 19 residues. CDR1 is MGHRA, CDR2 YSYEKL, per germline. V gave up 10 bases and J gave up 0 bases; unmatched junction bases: 18. The CDR3 nucleotides read TGCGCCAACAGTCGACGGACCTATAGCGGGGGGAGCTCCTACAATGAGCAGTTCTTC. This codes for CANSRRTYSGGSSYNEQFF.

Worth noting for this clonotype: A junction boundary mismatches the germline segment, possibly from a read error. This chain links TRBV4-1 with TRBJ2-4; D may match TRBD1 or TRBD2 (5 bases each). Germline V gene sequence: CDR1 MGHRA, CDR2 YSYEKL. CDR3 length: 19 amino acids. CDR3 region: CSSSQDSWGSSPAKNIQYF. The CDR3 bases are TGCTCCAGCAGCCAAGATTCGTGGGGGAGTAGCCCTGCCAAAAACATTCAGTACTTC.

Details on this clonotype: Just one base apart from a much larger clone, this may be a read error. The V and J genes are TRBV28 and TRBJ2-2; D might be TRBD1 or TRBD2, each matching 5 bases. Germline V lookup: CDR1 MDHEN, CDR2 SYDVKM. With 6 bases removed from V and 7 bases from J, the gap between germline ends came to 24 bases. The CDR3 extends over 17 amino acids. This chain's CDR3 is CASSRPRGMSMGGELFF. The CDR3 coding sequence is TGTGCCAGCAGCCGCCCCCGGGGCATGAGTATGGGCGGGGAGCTGTTTTTT. Full variable domain (remainder filled in from reference TRBV28 and TRBJ2-2): DVKVTQSSRYLVKRTGEKVFLECVQDMDHENMFWYRQDPGLGLRLIYFSYDVKMKEKGDIPEGYSVSREKKERFSLILESASTNQTSMYLCASSRPRGMSMGGELFFGEGSRLTVL.

This clonotype appeared once. A single base separates this from a much larger clone, so it may be a read error. The chain is built from TRBV28 and TRBJ2-5, with 7 bases lining up with TRBD2. J lost 1 base, V lost 8 bases, and 7 bases had no gene match. The CDR3 covers 14 residues. Germline V gene lookup returns CDR1 MDHEN and CDR2 SYDVKM. CDR3 bases: TGTGCCAGCGGCTCTAGCGGACCCCAAGAGACCCAGTACTTC. It specifies CASGSSGPQETQYF.

By proportion, this clonotype is medium-sized (0.01 to 0.1%). The V call is TRBV12-3 or TRBV12-4, the J call TRBJ2-1, with 13 bases fitting TRBD2. The CDR3 totals 14 residues. The ends lost 6 bases at V and 6 bases at J; junction bases unmatched: 2. The CDR3 protein is CASSRTSGSNEQFF. Written as DNA, the CDR3 is TGTGCCAGCAGCCGGACTAGCGGGAGCAATGAGCAGTTCTTC.

As for this clonotype: This may be a read error: a much more frequent sequence differs by one nucleotide. The CDR3 does not end in the conserved phenylalanine or tryptophan, so this is likely a read error. The genes are TRBV5-1 and TRBJ2-2; 7 bases line up with TRBD1. Germline CDR1 reads SGHRS; CDR2 reads YFSETQ. The length of the CDR3 is 16 residues. V shed 0 bases and J 7 bases; nucleotides not matched to a gene: 9. The CDR3 bases are TGCGCCAGCAGCTTGGAGAGACAGGGAGTATACGGGGAGCTGTTTCTT. It yields the protein CASSLERQGVYGELFL.

This clonotype was found many times. J is TRBJ2-1 and V is TRBV6-5; D possibly matches TRBD1 or TRBD2 (5 bases each). V shed 6 bases and J shed 8 bases, with 20 bases lying between them. The CDR3 has 15 residues. Germline V gene lookup returns CDR1 MNHEY and CDR2 SVGAGI. The CDR3 sequence is CASRTDGAQTDEQFF. In nucleotides, the CDR3 is TGTGCCAGCAGGACGGACGGGGCACAGACGGATGAGCAGTTCTTC.

J is TRBJ2-2 and V is TRBV7-2, with TRBD2 matching over 8 bases. CDR1 SGHTA and CDR2 FQGNSA come from the germline V gene. The ends lost 11 bases at V and 2 bases at J; junction bases unmatched: 16. This CDR3 is 17 amino acids long. Here the CDR3 reads CADSLYGGLANTGELFF. The DNA for the CDR3 is TGTGCCGACAGCTTATACGGAGGACTAGCTAACACCGGGGAGCTGTTTTTT.

The rearrangement joins TRBV5-1 to TRBJ2-5; tentatively, D is TRBD1 (5 bases). This CDR3 is 15 amino acids long. V lost 4 bases and J 3 bases, leaving 16 bases between the germline ends. CDR1 and CDR2 from the germline V gene are SGHRS and YFSETQ. CDR3 residues: CASSAQGSLKETQYF. The CDR3 coding sequence is TGCGCCAGCAGCGCCCAGGGCTCACTAAAAGAGACCCAGTACTTC. Looking up the rest from reference TRBV5-1 and TRBJ2-5 gives the full variable domain: KAGVTQTPRYLIKTRGQQVTLSCSPISGHRSVSWYQQTPGQGLQFLFEYFSETQRNKGNFPGRFSGRQFSNSRSEMNVSTLELGDSALYLCASSAQGSLKETQYFGPGTRLLVL.

This clonotype was recorded only once. As the CDR3 is not closed by the conserved phenylalanine or tryptophan, this likely results from a read error. The rearrangement uses TRBV29-1 and TRBJ2-7; 7 bases map to TRBD2. CDR3 length equals 12 residues. Germline CDR1 is SQVTM and CDR2 is ANQGSEA. The chain's CDR3 is CSVGEGSCEQYS. In DNA, the CDR3 is TGCAGCGTTGGGGAGGGGTCCTGCGAGCAGTACTCC.

This clonotype was observed once. A junction end diverges from the germline sequence, so it may reflect a read error. V and J are TRBV11-2 and TRBJ2-7, with D hard to call. Germline CDR1 reads SGHAT; CDR2 reads FQNNGV. This CDR3 contains 15 residues. The DNA of the CDR3 is TGTGCCAGCATCTTAGGCAGGCGGCCTACCTACGAGCAGTACTTC. Amino acids: CASILGRRPTYEQYF.

About this clonotype: Given the absence of the conserved phenylalanine or tryptophan at the CDR3 end, a read error is likely. This chain uses TRBV6-5 with TRBJ2-1; tentative D call: TRBD1 (5 bases). Germline CDR1 MNHEY, CDR2 SVGAGI. V was shortened by 9 bases and J by 7 bases, with 28 bases between the two germline ends. This CDR3 spans 17 amino acids. This chain's CDR3 is CASRSRQGALQLNEQFS. In DNA, the CDR3 is TGTGCCAGTAGGTCCAGGCAGGGTGCCCTACAGTTAAATGAGCAGTTCTCC.

On this clonotype: Compared with germline, one end of the junction differs, possibly owing to a read error. As DNA, the CDR3 is TGCGCCAGCAGTCAAGGGTCGGGGACAGTGGCACAAAAACTGTTTTTT. Amino acid sequence: CASSQGSGTVAQKLFF. V usage is TRBV4-1 and J usage is TRBJ1-4, with 7 bases fitting TRBD1. The germline gives CDR1 MGHRA, CDR2 YSYEKL. There are 16 residues in the CDR3.

With respect to this clonotype: Possible read error: a much larger clone is one base away. The chain carries TRBV28 and TRBJ2-7; no definite D call. The CDR3 has 15 amino acids. Germline V gene data show CDR1 as MDHEN and CDR2 as SYDVKM. The CDR3 bases are TGTGCCTGCAGTTTCTTGAGCTGGAAAGATTACGAGCAGTACTTC. This gives the protein CACSFLSWKDYEQYF.

The sample holds many counts of this clonotype. Since no conserved phenylalanine or tryptophan closes the CDR3, a read error is the likely cause. V usage is TRBV4-1 and J usage is TRBJ2-3, with D tentatively TRBD2 (5 bases). Germline CDR1 MGHRA, CDR2 YSYEKL. V was trimmed by 2 bases and J by 4 bases, leaving 7 bases between them. CDR3 length: 13 amino acids. Here the CDR3 reads CASSQRAADTQYS. CDR3 nucleotide sequence: TGCGCCAGCAGCCAAAGAGCGGCAGATACGCAGTATTCT.

In the case of this clonotype: A much larger clone lies one base from this, so it may be a read error. The V and J genes are TRBV5-6 and TRBJ2-5; a weak D match, TRBD2 (6 bases). The germline V gene has CDR1 SGHDT and CDR2 YYEEEE. V was shortened by 0 bases and J by 7 bases, with 10 bases between the two germline ends. There are 13 residues in the CDR3. The CDR3 region is CASSLVDGGTQYF. CDR3 DNA sequence: TGTGCCAGCAGCTTGGTCGACGGGGGGACCCAGTACTTC.

Regarding this clonotype: The CDR3 carries no conserved terminal phenylalanine or tryptophan, so it likely arises from a read error. The J gene is TRBJ2-7, the V gene TRBV4-2; D gene uncertain. Germline V gene lookup returns CDR1 LGHNA and CDR2 YNFKEQ. This CDR3 is 14 amino acids long. The CDR3 loop is CASSQVTGDYEQYL. CDR3 coding DNA: TGTGCCAGTAGCCAAGTAACGGGCGACTACGAGCAGTACTTA.

This clonotype was picked up a small number of times. J is TRBJ2-7 and V is TRBV20-1; D possibly corresponds to TRBD2 (6 bases). This CDR3 has 10 residues. V lost 5 bases to trimming and J lost 9 bases, with 11 bases between them. CDR1 and CDR2 (germline): DFQATT, SNEGSKA (reference sequence). The CDR3 DNA is TGCAGTGCTCTCGGGGGTGGGCAGTACTTC. Translating gives CSALGGGQYF.